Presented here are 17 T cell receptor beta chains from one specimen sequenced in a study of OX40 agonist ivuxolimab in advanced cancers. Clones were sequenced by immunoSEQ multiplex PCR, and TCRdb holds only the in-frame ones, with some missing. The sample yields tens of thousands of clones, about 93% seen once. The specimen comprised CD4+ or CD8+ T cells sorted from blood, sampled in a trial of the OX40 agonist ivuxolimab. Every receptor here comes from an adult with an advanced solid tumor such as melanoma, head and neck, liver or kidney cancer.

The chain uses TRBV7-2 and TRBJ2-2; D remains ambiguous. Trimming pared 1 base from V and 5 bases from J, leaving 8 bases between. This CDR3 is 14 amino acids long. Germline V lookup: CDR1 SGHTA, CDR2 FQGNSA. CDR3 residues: CASSLEGRTGELFF. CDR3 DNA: TGTGCCAGCAGCTTAGAAGGGCGGACCGGGGAGCTGTTTTTT.

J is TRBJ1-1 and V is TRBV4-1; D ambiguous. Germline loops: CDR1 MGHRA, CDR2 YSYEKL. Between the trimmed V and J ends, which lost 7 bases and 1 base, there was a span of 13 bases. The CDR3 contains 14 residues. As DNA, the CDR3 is TGCGCCAGCACCAAAAGCGGAGGGAACACTGAAGCTTTCTTT. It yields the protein CASTKSGGNTEAFF.

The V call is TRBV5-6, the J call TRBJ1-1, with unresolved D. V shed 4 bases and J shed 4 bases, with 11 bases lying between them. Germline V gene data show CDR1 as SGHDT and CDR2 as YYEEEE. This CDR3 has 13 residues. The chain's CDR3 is CASSPGMGTEAFF. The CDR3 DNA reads TGTGCCAGCAGCCCGGGCATGGGCACTGAAGCTTTCTTT.

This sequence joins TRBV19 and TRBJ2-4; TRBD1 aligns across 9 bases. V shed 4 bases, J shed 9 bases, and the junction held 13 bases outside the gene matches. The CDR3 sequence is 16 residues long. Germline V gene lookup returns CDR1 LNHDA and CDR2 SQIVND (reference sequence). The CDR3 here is CASSTEDRGGFGIQYF. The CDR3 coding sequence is TGTGCCAGTAGTACCGAGGACAGGGGCGGTTTCGGCATTCAGTACTTC.

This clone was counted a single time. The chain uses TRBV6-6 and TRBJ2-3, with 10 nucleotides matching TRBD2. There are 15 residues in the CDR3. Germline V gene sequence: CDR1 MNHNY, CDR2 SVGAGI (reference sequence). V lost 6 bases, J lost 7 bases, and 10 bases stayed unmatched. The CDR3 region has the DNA TGTGCCAGCAGCCTAGCGGGAGTGGGAACGAATACGCAGTATTTT. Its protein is CASSLAGVGTNTQYF.

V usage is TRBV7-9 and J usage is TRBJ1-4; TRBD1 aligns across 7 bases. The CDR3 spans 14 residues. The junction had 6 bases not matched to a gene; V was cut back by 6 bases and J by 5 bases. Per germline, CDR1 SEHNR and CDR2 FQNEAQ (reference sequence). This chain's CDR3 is CASSRDRANEKLFF. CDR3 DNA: TGTGCCAGCAGTCGTGACAGGGCCAATGAAAAACTGTTTTTT.

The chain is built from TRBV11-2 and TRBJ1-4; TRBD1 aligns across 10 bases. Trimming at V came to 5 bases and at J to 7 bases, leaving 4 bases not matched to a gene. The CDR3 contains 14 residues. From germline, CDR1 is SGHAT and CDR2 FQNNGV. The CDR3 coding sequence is TGTGCCAGCAGCCCTAGGACAGGGGGTGAAAAACTGTTTTTT. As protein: CASSPRTGGEKLFF.

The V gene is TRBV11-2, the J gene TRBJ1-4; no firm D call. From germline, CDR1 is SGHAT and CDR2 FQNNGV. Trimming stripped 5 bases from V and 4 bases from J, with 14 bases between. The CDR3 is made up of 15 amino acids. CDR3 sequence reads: CASSPTGDGNEKLFF. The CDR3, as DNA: TGTGCCAGCAGCCCGACGGGTGATGGTAATGAAAAACTGTTTTTT.

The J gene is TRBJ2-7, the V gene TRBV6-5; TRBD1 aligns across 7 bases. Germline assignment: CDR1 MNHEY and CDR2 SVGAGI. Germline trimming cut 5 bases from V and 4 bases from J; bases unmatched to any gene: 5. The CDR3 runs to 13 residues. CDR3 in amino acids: CASSPGTAYEQYF. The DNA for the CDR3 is TGTGCCAGCAGTCCCGGGACAGCTTACGAGCAGTACTTC.

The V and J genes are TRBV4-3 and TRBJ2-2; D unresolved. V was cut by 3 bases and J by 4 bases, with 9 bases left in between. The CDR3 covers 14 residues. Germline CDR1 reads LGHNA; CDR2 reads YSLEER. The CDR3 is CASSQPPGTGELFF. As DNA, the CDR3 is TGCGCCAGCAGCCAGCCCCCAGGCACCGGGGAGCTGTTTTTT.

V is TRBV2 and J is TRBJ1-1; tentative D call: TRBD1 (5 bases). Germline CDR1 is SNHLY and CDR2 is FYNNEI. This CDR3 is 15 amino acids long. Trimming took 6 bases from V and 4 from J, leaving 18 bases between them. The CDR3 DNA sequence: TGTGCCAGCAGATCCGAGGGGATTTCTACCACTGAAGCTTTCTTT. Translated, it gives CASRSEGISTTEAFF. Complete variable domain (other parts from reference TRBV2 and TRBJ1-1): EPEVTQTPSHQVTQMGQEVILRCVPISNHLYFYWYRQILGQKVEFLVSFYNNEISEKSEIFDDQFSVERPDGSNFTLKIRSTKLEDSAMYFCASRSEGISTTEAFFGQGTRLTVV.

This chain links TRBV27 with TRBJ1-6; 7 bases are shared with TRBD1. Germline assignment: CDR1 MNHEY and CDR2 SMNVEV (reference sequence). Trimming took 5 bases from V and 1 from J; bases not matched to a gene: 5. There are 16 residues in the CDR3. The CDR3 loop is CASSGGQLSYNSPLHF. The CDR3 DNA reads TGTGCCAGCAGTGGGGGACAGCTATCCTATAATTCACCCCTCCACTTT.

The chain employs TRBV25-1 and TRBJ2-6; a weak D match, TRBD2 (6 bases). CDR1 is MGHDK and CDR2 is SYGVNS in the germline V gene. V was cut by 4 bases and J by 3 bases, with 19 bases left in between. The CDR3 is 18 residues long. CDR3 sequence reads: CASSAPPEGGDGANVLTF. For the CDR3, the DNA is TGTGCCAGCAGTGCCCCCCCCGAGGGCGGGGATGGGGCCAACGTCCTGACTTTC.

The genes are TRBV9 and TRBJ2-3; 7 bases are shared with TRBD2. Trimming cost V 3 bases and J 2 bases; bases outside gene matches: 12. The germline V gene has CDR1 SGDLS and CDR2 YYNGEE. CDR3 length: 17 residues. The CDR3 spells CASSAWGSGFNTDTQYF. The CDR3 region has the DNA TGTGCCAGCAGCGCCTGGGGTAGCGGGTTTAACACAGATACGCAGTATTTT.

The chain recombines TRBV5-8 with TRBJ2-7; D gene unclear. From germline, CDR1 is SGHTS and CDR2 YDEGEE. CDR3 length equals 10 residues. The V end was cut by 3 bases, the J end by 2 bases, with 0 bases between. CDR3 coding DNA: TGTGCCAGCAGCTCCTACGAGCAGTACTTC. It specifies CASSSYEQYF.

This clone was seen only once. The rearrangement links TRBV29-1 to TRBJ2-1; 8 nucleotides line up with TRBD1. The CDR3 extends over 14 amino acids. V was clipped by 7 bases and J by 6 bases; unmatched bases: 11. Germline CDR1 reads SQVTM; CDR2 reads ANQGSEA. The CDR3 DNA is TGCAGCGGAAATGGACAGGGCTCTGGCAATGAGCAGTTCTTC. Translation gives CSGNGQGSGNEQFF.

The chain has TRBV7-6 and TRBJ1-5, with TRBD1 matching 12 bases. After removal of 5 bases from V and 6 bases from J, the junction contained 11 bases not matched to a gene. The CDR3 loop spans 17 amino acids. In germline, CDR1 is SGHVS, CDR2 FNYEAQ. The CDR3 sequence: CASSPTGTGGLGQPQHF. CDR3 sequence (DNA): TGTGCCAGCAGCCCGACCGGGACAGGGGGCTTGGGTCAGCCCCAGCATTTT.